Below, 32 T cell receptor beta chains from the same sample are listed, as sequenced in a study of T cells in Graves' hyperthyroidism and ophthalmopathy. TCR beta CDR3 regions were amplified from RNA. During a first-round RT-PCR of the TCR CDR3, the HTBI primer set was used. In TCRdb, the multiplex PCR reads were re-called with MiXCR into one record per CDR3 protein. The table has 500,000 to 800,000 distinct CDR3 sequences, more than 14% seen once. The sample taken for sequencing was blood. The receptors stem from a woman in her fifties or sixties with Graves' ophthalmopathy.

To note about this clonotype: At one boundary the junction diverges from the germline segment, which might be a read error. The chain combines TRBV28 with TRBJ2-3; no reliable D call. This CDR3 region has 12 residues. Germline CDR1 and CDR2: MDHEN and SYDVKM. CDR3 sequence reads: CAGSSRRDTQYF. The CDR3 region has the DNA TGTGCCGGCAGTTCGAGAAGAGATACGCAGTATTTT.

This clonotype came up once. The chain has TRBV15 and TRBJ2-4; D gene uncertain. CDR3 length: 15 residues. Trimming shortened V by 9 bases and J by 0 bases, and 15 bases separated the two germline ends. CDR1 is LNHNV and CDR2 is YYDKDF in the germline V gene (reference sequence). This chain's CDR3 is CATSTVRIAKNIQYF. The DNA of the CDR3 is TGTGCCACGTCCACCGTGCGTATAGCCAAAAACATTCAGTACTTC.

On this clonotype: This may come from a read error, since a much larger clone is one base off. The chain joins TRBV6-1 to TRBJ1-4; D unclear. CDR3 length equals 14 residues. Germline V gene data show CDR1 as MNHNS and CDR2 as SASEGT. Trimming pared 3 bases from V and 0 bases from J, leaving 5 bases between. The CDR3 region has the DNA TGTGCCAGCAGTGACGGCCCAACTAATGAAAAACTGTTTTTT. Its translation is CASSDGPTNEKLFF.

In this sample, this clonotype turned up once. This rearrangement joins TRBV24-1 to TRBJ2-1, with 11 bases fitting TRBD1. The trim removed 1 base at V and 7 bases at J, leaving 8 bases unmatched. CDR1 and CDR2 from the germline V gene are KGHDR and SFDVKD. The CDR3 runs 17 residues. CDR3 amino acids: CATSDFRGQGALNEQFF. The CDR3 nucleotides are TGTGCCACCAGTGATTTTCGTGGACAGGGGGCCCTTAATGAGCAGTTCTTC.

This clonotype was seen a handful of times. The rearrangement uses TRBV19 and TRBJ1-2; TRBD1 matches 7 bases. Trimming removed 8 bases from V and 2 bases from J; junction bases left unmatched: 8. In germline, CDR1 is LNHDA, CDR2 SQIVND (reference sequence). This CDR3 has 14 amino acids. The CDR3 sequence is CASQGRGQNYGYTF. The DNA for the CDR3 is TGTGCCAGTCAAGGGCGGGGACAGAACTATGGCTACACCTTC.

DNA for the CDR3: TGTGCCTGGAGGGCCAACTACGAGCAGTACTTC. Residues: CAWRANYEQYF. V gene TRBV30 combines with J gene TRBJ2-7, with D uncertain. The V gene's germline CDR1 is GTSNPN and CDR2 SVGIG (reference sequence). This CDR3 is built from 11 residues. V dropped 3 bases and J dropped 3 bases, with 6 bases sitting between them.

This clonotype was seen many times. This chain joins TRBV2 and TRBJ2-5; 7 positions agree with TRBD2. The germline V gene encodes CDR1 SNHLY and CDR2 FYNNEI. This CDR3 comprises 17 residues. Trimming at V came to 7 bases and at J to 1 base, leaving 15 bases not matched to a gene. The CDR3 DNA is TGTGCCAGCATACGTGCGGGAGACGAACCAACCCAAGAGACCCAGTACTTC. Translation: CASIRAGDEPTQETQYF.

Here the CDR3 reads CASSSQIEPEAFF. CDR3 nucleotide sequence: TGTGCCAGCAGTTCCCAAATAGAGCCTGAAGCTTTCTTT. The chain carries TRBV6-1 and TRBJ1-1, with D hard to call. The CDR3 covers 13 residues. Germline CDR1 MNHNS, CDR2 SASEGT. V lost 5 bases and J 6 bases, leaving 13 bases between the germline ends.

The CDR3 loop is CSATRGYGHSPLHF. As DNA, the CDR3 is TGCAGTGCTACCCGAGGTTATGGGCATTCACCCCTCCACTTT. This sequence joins TRBV20-1 and TRBJ1-6; no clear D. The V gene's germline CDR1 is DFQATT and CDR2 SNEGSKA (reference sequence). Trimming removed 4 bases at V and 8 bases at J, with 15 bases between. This CDR3 contains 14 residues.

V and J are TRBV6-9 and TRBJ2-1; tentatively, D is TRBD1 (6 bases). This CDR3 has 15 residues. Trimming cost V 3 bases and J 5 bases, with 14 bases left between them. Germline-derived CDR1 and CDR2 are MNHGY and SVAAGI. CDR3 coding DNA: TGTGCCAGCAGTTACACAGGGTTGCCAGACAATGAGCAGTTCTTC. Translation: CASSYTGLPDNEQFF.

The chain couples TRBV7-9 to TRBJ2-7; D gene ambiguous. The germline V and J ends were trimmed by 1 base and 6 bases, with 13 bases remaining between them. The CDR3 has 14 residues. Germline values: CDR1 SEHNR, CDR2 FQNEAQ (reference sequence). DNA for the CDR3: TGTGCCAGCAGCTTAGGACGGATTACGACCGAGCAGTACTTC. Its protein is CASSLGRITTEQYF.

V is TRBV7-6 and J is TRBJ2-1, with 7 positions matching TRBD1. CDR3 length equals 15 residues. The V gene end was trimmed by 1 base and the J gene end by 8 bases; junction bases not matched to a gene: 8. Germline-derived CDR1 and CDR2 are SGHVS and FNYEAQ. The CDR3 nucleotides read TGTGCCAGCAGCTTAGAGGGGGCTAGCAGTGATGAGCAGTTCTTC. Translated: CASSLEGASSDEQFF.

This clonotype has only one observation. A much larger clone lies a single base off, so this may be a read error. This chain's CDR3 is CTSTPAVDSGELFF. In DNA, the CDR3 is TGTACCAGCACCCCCGCGGTAGATTCCGGGGAGCTGTTTTTT. The chain recombines TRBV7-9 with TRBJ2-2, with D unclear. CDR3 length: 14 amino acids. The germline CDR1 and CDR2 sequences are SEHNR and FQNEAQ (reference sequence).

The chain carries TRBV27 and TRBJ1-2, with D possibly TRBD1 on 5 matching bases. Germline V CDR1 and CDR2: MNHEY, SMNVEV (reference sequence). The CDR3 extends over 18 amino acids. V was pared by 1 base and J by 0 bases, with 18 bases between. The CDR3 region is CASSLYGAERLANYGYTF. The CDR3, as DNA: TGTGCCAGCAGTTTATATGGGGCGGAACGGTTAGCTAACTATGGCTACACCTTC.

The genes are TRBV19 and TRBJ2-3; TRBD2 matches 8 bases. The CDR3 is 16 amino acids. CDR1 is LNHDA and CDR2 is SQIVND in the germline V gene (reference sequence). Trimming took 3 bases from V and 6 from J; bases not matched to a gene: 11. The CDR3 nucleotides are TGTGCCAGTAGTATCCCTCCCGGGACTAGTTTGGATACGCAGTATTTT. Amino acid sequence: CASSIPPGTSLDTQYF.

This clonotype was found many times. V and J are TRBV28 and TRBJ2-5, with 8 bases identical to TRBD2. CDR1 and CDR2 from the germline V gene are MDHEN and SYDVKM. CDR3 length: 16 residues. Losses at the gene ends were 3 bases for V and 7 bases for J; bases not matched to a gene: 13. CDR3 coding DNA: TGTGCCAGCAGTTTTGCGGGAGGAAATCATGTGGGGACCCAGTACTTC. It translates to CASSFAGGNHVGTQYF.

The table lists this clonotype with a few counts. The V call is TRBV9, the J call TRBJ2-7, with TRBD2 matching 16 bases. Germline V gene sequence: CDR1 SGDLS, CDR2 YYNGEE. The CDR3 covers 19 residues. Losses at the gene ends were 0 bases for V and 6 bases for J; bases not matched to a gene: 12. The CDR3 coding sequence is TGTGCCAGCAGCGTAGGTACCCCGGGACTAGCGGGAGGGCTTGTCGAGCAGTACTTC. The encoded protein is CASSVGTPGLAGGLVEQYF.

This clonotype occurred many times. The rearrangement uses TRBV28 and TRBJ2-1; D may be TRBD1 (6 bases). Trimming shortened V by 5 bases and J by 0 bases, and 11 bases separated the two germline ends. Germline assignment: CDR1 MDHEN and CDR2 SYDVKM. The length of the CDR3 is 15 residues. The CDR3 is CASSIDRSSYNEQFF. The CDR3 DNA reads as TGTGCCAGCAGTATCGACAGGAGCTCCTACAATGAGCAGTTCTTC.

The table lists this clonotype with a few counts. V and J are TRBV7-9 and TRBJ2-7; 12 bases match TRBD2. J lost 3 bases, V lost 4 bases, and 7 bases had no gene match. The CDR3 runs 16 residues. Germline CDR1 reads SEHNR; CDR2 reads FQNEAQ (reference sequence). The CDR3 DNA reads TGTGCCAGCAGCTCTAAGACTAGCGGGAGACACTACGAGCAGTACTTC. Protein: CASSSKTSGRHYEQYF.

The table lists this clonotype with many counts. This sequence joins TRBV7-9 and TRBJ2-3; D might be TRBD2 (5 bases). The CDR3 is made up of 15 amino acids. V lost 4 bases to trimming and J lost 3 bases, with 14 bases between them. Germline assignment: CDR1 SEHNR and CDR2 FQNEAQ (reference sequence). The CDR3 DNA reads TGTGCCAGCAGCTCGTTGAGGGTATCGACAGATACGCAGTATTTT. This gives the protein CASSSLRVSTDTQYF.

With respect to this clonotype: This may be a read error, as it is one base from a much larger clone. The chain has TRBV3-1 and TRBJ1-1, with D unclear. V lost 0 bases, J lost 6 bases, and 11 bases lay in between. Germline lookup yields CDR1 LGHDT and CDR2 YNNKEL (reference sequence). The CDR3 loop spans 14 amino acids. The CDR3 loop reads CASSQDNGPPEAFF. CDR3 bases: TGTGCCAGCAGCCAAGATAATGGCCCTCCTGAAGCTTTCTTT.

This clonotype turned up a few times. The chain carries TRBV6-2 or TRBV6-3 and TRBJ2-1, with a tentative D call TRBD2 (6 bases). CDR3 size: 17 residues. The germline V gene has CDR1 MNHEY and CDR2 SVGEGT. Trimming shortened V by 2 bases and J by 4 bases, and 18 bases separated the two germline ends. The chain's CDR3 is CASSYRVTSRHYNEQFF. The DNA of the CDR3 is TGTGCCAGCAGTTACCGGGTCACTAGCAGGCATTACAATGAGCAGTTCTTC.

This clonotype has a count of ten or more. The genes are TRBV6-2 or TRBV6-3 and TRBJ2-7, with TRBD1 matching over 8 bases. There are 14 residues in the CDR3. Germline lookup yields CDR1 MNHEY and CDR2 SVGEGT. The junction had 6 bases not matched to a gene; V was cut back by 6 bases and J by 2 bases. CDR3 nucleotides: TGTGCCAGCAGGGACAGGGTTCTCGCCTACGAGCAGTACTTC. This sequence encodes CASRDRVLAYEQYF.

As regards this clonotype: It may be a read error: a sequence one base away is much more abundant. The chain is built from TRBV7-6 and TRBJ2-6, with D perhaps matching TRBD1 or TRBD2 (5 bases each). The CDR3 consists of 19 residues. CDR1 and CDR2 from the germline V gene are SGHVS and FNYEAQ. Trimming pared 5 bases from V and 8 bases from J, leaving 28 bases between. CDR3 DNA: TGTGCCAGCAGCCAAGGAGAGGGGCGTATTGGAATGGGGACCAACGTCCTGACTTTC. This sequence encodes CASSQGEGRIGMGTNVLTF. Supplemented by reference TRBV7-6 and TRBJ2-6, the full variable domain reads GAGVSQSPRYKVTKRGQDVALRCDPISGHVSLYWYRQALGQGPEFLTYFNYEAQQDKSGLPNDRFSAERPEGSISTLTIQRTEQRDSAMYRCASSQGEGRIGMGTNVLTFGAGSRLTVL.

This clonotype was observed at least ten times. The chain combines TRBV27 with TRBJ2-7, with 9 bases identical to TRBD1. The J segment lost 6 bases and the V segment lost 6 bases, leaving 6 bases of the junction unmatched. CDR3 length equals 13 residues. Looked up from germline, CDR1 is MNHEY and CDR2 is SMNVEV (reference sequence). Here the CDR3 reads CASRTTGGVEQYF. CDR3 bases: TGTGCCAGCAGGACCACAGGGGGCGTCGAGCAGTACTTC.

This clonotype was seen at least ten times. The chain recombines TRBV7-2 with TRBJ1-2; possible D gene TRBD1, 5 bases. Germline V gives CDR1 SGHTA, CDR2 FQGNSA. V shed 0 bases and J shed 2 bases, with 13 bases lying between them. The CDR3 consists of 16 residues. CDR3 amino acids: CASSLALRGENYGYTF. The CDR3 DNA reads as TGTGCCAGCAGCTTAGCTCTACGGGGGGAGAACTATGGCTACACCTTC.

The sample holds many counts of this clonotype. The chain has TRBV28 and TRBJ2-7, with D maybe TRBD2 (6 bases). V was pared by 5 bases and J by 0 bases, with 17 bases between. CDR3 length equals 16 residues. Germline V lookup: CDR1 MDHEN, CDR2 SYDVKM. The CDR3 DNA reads TGTGCCAGCAGTCCCTCGGCGGGGAGCCTCTCCTACGAGCAGTACTTC. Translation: CASSPSAGSLSYEQYF.

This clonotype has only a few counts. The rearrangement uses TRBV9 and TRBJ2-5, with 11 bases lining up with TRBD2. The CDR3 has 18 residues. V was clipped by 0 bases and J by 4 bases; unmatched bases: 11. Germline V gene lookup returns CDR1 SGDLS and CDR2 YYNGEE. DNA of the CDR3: TGTGCCAGCAGCGTAGCGGGACTAGCGGCGGGGGTAGGAGAGACCCAGTACTTC. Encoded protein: CASSVAGLAAGVGETQYF.

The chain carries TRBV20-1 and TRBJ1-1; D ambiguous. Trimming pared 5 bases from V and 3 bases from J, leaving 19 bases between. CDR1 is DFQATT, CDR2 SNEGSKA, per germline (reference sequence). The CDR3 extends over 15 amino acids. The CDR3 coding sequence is TGCAGTGCTTCTCCCAAATGGTGGGTCCACACTGAAGCTTTCTTT. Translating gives CSASPKWWVHTEAFF.

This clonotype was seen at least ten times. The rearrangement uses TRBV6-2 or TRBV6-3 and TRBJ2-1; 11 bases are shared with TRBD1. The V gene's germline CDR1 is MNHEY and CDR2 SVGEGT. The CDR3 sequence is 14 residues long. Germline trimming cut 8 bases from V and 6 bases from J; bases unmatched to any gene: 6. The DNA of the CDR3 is TGTGCCAGCCTGGACAGGGGGCCTAGCAATGAGCAGTTCTTC. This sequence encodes CASLDRGPSNEQFF.

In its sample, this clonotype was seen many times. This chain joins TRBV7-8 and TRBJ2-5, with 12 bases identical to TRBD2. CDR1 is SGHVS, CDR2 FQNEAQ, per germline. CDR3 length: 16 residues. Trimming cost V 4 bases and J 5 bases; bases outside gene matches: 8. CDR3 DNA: TGTGCCAGCAGCTCCCTAGCGGGAGGGCCGAGGGAGACCCAGTACTTC. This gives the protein CASSSLAGGPRETQYF.

This CDR3 reads CASSPGTSGPPYEQYF. The CDR3 coding sequence is TGTGCCAGCAGCCCAGGGACTAGCGGGCCCCCCTACGAGCAGTACTTC. The rearrangement links TRBV7-2 to TRBJ2-7, with TRBD2 matching 12 bases. The CDR3 contains 16 residues. The V gene's germline CDR1 is SGHTA and CDR2 FQGNSA. After removal of 5 bases from V and 2 bases from J, the junction contained 7 bases not matched to a gene.